This T cell receptor (beta chain) was captured by sequencing in a study of tumor and adjacent non-tumor tissue in lung cancer. The template was RNA from unsorted bulk tissue. Notes on this clonotype: Its antigen remains unknown.

CDR3 length: 11 residues. V gave up 1 base and J gave up 13 bases, with 11 bases separating them. Germline values: CDR1 MGHRA, CDR2 YSYEKL. The study's findings and limits: Significantly higher TCR diversity was found in tumor than normal lung. Higher tumor TCR diversity was associated with shorter survival. Tumor repertoires had a smaller top 100 clone share than normal lung.

A modified ARM-PCR protocol with three rounds of nested PCR amplified TCRbeta. TCRdb recomputed calls from the multiplex PCR reads with MiXCR, one row per CDR3 protein. The sample lists about 140,000 distinct CDR3 sequences; around 66% were seen once. The specimen sequenced was lung tumor tissue. The rearrangement links TRBV4-1 to TRBJ2-7; D is ambiguous. The source is a man aged 55-75 years with small cell lung cancer. The CDR3 sequence: CASSQGLECYF. The CDR3 bases are TGCGCCAGCAGCCAAGGACTCGAGTGCTACTTC.